This record looks at one TCR beta chain sequence and its context. Method: immunoSEQ multiplex PCR; TCRdb's copy keeps in-frame clones and lacks some. The table lists approximately 600,000 clones, around 95% of them singletons. Germline CDR1 is SGHNT and CDR2 is YYREEE (reference sequence). CDR3 length equals 13 residues. Losses at the gene ends were 2 bases for V and 3 bases for J; bases not matched to a gene: 1. The entry originates in a study of shared clonotypes between healthy human individuals. Naive CD8 isolation took CD45RO-negative cells positively selected for CCR7 and excluded terminally differentiated effector memory CD45RA+ cells. Recent vaccinations or acute infections were absent in the healthy HIV-negative adult donors.

This receptor was identified in a woman aged 25 to 39 in good health. Sample: naive CD8+ T cells sorted from blood. This chain links TRBV5-4 with TRBJ2-5; 7 positions agree with TRBD1. In DNA form, the CDR3 reads TGTGCCAGCAGCTTCGACAGGGAAGAGACCCAGTACTTC. It codes for CASSFDREETQYF.